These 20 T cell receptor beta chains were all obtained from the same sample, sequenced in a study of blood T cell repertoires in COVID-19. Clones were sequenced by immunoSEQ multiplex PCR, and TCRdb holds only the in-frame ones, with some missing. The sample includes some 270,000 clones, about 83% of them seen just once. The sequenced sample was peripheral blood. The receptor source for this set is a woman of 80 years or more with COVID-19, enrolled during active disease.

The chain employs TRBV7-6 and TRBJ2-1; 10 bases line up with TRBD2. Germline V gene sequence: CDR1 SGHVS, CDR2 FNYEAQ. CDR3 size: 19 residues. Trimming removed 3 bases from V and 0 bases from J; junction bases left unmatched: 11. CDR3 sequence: CASSFVAGGSQSSYNEQFF. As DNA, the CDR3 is TGTGCCAGCAGCTTCGTAGCGGGGGGCTCCCAGAGCTCCTACAATGAGCAGTTCTTC.

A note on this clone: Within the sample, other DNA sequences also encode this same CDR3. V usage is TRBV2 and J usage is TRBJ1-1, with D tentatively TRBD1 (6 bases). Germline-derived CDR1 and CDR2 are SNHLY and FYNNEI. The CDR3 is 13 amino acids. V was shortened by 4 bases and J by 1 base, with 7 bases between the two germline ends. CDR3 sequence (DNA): TGTGCCAGCAGTGGCAGGGGGAACACTGAAGCTTTCTTT. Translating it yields CASSGRGNTEAFF.

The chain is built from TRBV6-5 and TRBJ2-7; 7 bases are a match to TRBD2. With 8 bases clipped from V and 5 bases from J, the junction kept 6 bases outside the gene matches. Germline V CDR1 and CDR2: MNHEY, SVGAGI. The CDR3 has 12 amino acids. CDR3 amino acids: CASGWTSNEQYF. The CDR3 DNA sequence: TGTGCCAGCGGCTGGACTAGTAACGAGCAGTACTTC.

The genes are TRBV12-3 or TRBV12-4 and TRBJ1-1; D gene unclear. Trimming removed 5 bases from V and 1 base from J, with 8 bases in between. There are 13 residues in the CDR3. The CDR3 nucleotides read TGTGCCAGCAGTGCGGCGGCGAACACTGAAGCTTTCTTT. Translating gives CASSAAANTEAFF.

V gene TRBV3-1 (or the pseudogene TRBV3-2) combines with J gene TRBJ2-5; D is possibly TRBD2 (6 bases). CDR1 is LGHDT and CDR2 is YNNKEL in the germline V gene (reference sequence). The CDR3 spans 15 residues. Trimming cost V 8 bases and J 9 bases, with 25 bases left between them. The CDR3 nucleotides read TGTGCCAGCGCCCCCGGACCCAACATCCCGGGGGCCCAGTACTTC. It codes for CASAPGPNIPGAQYF.

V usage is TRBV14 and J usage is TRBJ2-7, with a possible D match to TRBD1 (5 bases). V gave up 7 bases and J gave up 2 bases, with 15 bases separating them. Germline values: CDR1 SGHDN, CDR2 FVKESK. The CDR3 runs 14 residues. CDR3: CASTNRSRTYEQYF. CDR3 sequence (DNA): TGTGCCAGCACCAACAGGTCTCGGACCTACGAGCAGTACTTC.

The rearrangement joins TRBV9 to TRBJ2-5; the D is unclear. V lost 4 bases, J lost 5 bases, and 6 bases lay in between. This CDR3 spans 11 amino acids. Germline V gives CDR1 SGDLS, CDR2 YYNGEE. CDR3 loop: CASSPGETQYF. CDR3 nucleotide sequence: TGTGCCAGCAGCCCCGGGGAGACCCAGTACTTC.

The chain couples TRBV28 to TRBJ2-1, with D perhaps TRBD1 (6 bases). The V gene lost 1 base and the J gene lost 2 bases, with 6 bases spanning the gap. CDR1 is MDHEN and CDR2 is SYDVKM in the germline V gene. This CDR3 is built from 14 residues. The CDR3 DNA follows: TGTGCCAGCAGTTTATCAGGGGCCTACAATGAGCAGTTCTTC. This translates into CASSLSGAYNEQFF.

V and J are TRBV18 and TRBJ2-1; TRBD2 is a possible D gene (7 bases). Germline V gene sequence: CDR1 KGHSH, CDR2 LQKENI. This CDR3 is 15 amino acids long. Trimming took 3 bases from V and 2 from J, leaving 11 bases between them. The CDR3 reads CASSPPGGAYNEQFF. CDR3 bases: TGTGCCAGCTCACCCCCGGGGGGCGCCTACAATGAGCAGTTCTTC.

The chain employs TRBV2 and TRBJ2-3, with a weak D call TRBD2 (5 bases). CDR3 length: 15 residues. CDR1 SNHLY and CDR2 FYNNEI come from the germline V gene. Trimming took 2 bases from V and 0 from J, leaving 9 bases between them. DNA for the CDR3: TGTGCCAGCAGTGAACAGGAGGCTAGCACAGATACGCAGTATTTT. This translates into CASSEQEASTDTQYF.

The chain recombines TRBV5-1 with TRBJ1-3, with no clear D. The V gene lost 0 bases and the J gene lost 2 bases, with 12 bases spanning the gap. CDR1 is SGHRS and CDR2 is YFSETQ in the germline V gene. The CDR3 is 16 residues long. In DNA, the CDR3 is TGCGCCAGCAGCTTGGGCCCCTTAAGCGCTGGAAACACCATATATTTT. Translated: CASSLGPLSAGNTIYF.

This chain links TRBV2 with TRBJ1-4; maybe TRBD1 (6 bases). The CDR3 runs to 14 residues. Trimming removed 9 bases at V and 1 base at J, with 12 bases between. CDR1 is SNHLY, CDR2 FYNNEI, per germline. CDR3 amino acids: CASSLQGTNEKLFF. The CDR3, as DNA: TGTGCCAGTAGTTTACAGGGAACTAATGAAAAACTGTTTTTT.

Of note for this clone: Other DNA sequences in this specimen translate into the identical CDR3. The CDR3 region has the DNA TGTGCCAGCTCACCTGACAGAGTCTATGGCTACACCTTC. Protein product: CASSPDRVYGYTF. The chain carries TRBV18 and TRBJ1-2; tentatively, D is TRBD1 (5 bases). Looked up from germline, CDR1 is KGHSH and CDR2 is LQKENI. The germline V and J ends were trimmed by 3 bases and 4 bases, with 9 bases remaining between them. CDR3 length: 13 residues.

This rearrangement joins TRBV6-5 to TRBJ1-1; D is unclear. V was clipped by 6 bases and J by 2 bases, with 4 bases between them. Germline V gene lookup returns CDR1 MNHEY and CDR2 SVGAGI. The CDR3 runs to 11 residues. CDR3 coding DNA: TGTGCCAGCAGGACTAACACTGAAGCTTTCTTT. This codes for CASRTNTEAFF.

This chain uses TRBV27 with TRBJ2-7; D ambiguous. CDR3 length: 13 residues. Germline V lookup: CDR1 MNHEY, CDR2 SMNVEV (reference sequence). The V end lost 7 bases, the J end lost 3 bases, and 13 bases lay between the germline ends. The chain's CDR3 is CASTLGRIYEQYV. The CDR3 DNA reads TGTGCCAGCACCTTGGGCAGAATCTACGAGCAGTACGTC.

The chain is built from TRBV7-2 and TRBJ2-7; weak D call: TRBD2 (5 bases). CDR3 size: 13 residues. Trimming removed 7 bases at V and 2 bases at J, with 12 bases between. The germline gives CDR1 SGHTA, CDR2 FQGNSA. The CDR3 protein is CASTSGLTYEQYF. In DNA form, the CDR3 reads TGTGCCAGCACCTCGGGGTTGACCTACGAGCAGTACTTC.

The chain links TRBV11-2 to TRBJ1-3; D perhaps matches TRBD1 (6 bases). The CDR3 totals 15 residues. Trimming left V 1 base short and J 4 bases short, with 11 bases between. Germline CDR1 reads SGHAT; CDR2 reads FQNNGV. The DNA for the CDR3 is TGTGCCAGCAGCTTAGCTCCAGGGGTAGGAAACACCATATATTTT. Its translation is CASSLAPGVGNTIYF.

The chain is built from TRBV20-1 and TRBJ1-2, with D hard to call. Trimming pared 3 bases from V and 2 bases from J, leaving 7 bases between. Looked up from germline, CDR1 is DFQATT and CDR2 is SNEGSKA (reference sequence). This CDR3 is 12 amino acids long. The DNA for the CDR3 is TGCAGTGCTAGTGGTCAGAACTATGGCTACACCTTC. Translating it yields CSASGQNYGYTF.

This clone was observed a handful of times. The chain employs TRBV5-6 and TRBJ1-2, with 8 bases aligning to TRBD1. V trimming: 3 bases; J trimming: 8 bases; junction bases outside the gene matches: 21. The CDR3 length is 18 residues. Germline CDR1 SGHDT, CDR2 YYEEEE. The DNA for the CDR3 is TGTGCCAGCAGCTGGATGTGGGACAGGCGCACCTTTTCTATGGGCTACACCTTC. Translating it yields CASSWMWDRRTFSMGYTF. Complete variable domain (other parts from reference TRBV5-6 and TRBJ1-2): DAGVTQSPTHLIKTRGQQVTLRCSPKSGHDTVSWYQQALGQGPQFIFQYYEEEERQRGNFPDRFSGHQFPNYSSELNVNALLLGDSALYLCASSWMWDRRTFSMGYTFGSGTRLTVV.

CDR3 sequence reads: CASSPLGQGDNSPLHF. The CDR3 DNA follows: TGTGCCAGCAGCCCACTCGGACAGGGGGATAATTCACCCCTCCACTTT. This chain uses TRBV14 with TRBJ1-6; TRBD1 matches at 10 bases. This CDR3 has 16 residues. CDR1 is SGHDN, CDR2 FVKESK, per germline. The trim removed 4 bases at V and 5 bases at J, leaving 5 bases unmatched. The whole variable domain, remainder taken from reference TRBV14 and TRBJ1-6, is EAGVTQFPSHSVIEKGQTVTLRCDPISGHDNLYWYRRVMGKEIKFLLHFVKESKQDESGMPNNRFLAERTGGTYSTLKVQPAELEDSGVYFCASSPLGQGDNSPLHFGNGTRLTVT.